The 20 T cell receptor beta chains presented below share a single source sample, sequenced in a study of cytomegalovirus exposure and HLA in healthy donors. 13 Jbeta primers and 60 Vbeta primers were used for the PCR. Profiled with immunoSEQ multiplex PCR; TCRdb holds only in-frame clones, not every one. The data contain about 190,000 clones, around four fifths of them singletons. Sequencing was carried out using PBMCs. Receptor source: a woman aged 45-60 years in good health and CMV-seropositive.

This clone was picked up one time. The rearrangement uses TRBV15 and TRBJ2-3; 8 positions match TRBD1. V lost 3 bases to trimming and J lost 2 bases; unmatched junction nucleotides: 4. The CDR3 covers 15 residues. Germline V gene lookup returns CDR1 LNHNV and CDR2 YYDKDF (reference sequence). The CDR3 region is CATSSDRGFTDTQYF. For the CDR3, the DNA is TGTGCCACCAGCAGTGACAGGGGCTTCACAGATACGCAGTATTTT. The full variable domain, rest sourced from reference TRBV15 and TRBJ2-3, is DAMVIQNPRYQVTQFGKPVTLSCSQTLNHNVMYWYQQKSSQAPKLLFHYYDKDFNNEADTPDNFQSRRPNTSFCFLDIRSPGLGDTAMYLCATSSDRGFTDTQYFGPGTRLTVL.

The V call is TRBV19, the J call TRBJ1-2; possible D gene TRBD1, 5 bases. The CDR3 has 14 residues. V was clipped by 5 bases and J by 8 bases, with 18 bases between them. In germline, CDR1 is LNHDA, CDR2 SQIVND (reference sequence). CDR3 sequence reads: CASSPLPTGNGYTF. The CDR3 region has the DNA TGTGCCAGTAGTCCGCTTCCTACAGGTAACGGCTACACCTTC.

Turning to this clone: This specimen includes other DNA sequences encoding the same CDR3. This chain links TRBV6-4 with TRBJ2-2, with a possible D match to TRBD1 (6 bases). Germline values: CDR1 MRHNA, CDR2 SNTAGT. CDR3 length: 15 residues. The germline V and J ends were trimmed by 2 bases and 7 bases, with 14 bases remaining between them. CDR3 sequence reads: CASSDGPGVSGELFF. In DNA form, the CDR3 reads TGTGCCAGCAGTGACGGGCCAGGGGTGAGCGGGGAGCTGTTTTTT.

V and J are TRBV6-4 and TRBJ2-6; 8 bases agree with TRBD1. The CDR3 has 18 amino acids. V lost 8 bases to trimming and J lost 4 bases; unmatched junction nucleotides: 16. Germline V gives CDR1 MRHNA, CDR2 SNTAGT. CDR3 DNA: TGTGCCAGCCCCCCCGGGACAGGTCCTATCGTGGGGGCCAACGTCCTGACTTTC. It encodes CASPPGTGPIVGANVLTF.

The chain is built from TRBV6-5 and TRBJ1-2, with 8 positions matching TRBD1. Germline loops: CDR1 MNHEY, CDR2 SVGAGI. Unmatched junction bases numbered 8, after V lost 5 bases and J lost 6 bases. The CDR3 covers 14 residues. The CDR3 sequence is CASSEVAGGHGYTF. The CDR3, as DNA: TGTGCCAGCAGTGAAGTCGCAGGGGGCCATGGCTACACCTTC.

This chain uses TRBV19 with TRBJ1-1, with TRBD1 matching 10 bases. V dropped 6 bases and J dropped 8; count of bases not matched to a gene: 3. The CDR3 has 12 amino acids. CDR1 LNHDA and CDR2 SQIVND come from the germline V gene (reference sequence). CDR3 sequence reads: CASSLTGGEAFF. The CDR3 DNA follows: TGTGCCAGTAGCTTGACAGGGGGCGAAGCTTTCTTT.

The chain couples TRBV7-9 to TRBJ2-7, with 7 bases identical to TRBD1. J gave up 0 bases and V 2 bases, and 4 bases lay outside the gene matches. Germline CDR1 SEHNR, CDR2 FQNEAQ (reference sequence). CDR3 length: 15 amino acids. The CDR3 DNA follows: TGTGCCAGCAGCTTAAGCAGGGGGAACTCCTACGAGCAGTACTTC. Translating gives CASSLSRGNSYEQYF. The full variable domain, completed using reference TRBV7-9 and TRBJ2-7, is DTGVSQNPRHKITKRGQNVTFRCDPISEHNRLYWYRQTLGQGPEFLTYFQNEAQLEKSRLLSDRFSAERPKGSFSTLEIQRTEQGDSAMYLCASSLSRGNSYEQYFGPGTRLTVT.

This sequence joins TRBV23-1 and TRBJ2-7, with D possibly TRBD1 on 6 matching bases. TRBV23-1 is an ORF for which the function is uncertain. The CDR3 has 16 residues. Trimming shortened V by 6 bases and J by 3 bases, and 21 bases separated the two germline ends. The CDR3 region is CASSRTRADRVYEQYF. The CDR3 DNA reads TGCGCCAGCAGCCGAACGCGAGCGGACAGAGTCTACGAGCAGTACTTC.

The chain recombines TRBV6-6 with TRBJ2-3, with 8 bases lining up with TRBD1. V gave up 8 bases and J gave up 8 bases; unmatched junction bases: 15. This CDR3 is 15 amino acids long. Per the germline V gene, CDR1 is MNHNY and CDR2 is SVGAGI (reference sequence). As DNA, the CDR3 is TGTGCCAGCGTACCAATCCAGGGGGCGAGGGTTACGCAGTATTTT. Protein product: CASVPIQGARVTQYF.

This chain links TRBV7-8 with TRBJ2-5, with 7 bases lining up with TRBD1. The DNA end is a closer match to TRBJ2-7, so the J assignment may be wrong. This CDR3 spans 16 amino acids. CDR1 is SGHVS, CDR2 FQNEAQ, per germline. CDR3 loop: CASSLDGTATTYEQYF. CDR3 nucleotide sequence: TGTGCCAGCAGCTTAGATGGGACAGCGACTACCTACGAGCAGTACTTC.

The chain is built from TRBV5-5 and TRBJ2-2; 11 bases fit TRBD2. Germline V gene data show CDR1 as SGHKS and CDR2 as YYEKEE (reference sequence). V lost 1 base, J lost 4 bases, and 6 bases stayed unmatched. The CDR3 is 17 amino acids. The CDR3 loop reads CASSLLAGGSFTGELFF. The CDR3, as DNA: TGTGCCAGCAGCTTGCTAGCGGGGGGCTCTTTCACCGGGGAGCTGTTTTTT. The full variable domain, rest sourced from reference TRBV5-5 and TRBJ2-2, is DAGVTQSPTHLIKTRGQQVTLRCSPISGHKSVSWYQQVLGQGPQFIFQYYEKEERGRGNFPDRFSARQFPNYSSELNVNALLLGDSALYLCASSLLAGGSFTGELFFGEGSRLTVL.

The V and J genes are TRBV2 and TRBJ2-7; the D is unclear. This CDR3 has 13 amino acids. CDR1 SNHLY and CDR2 FYNNEI come from the germline V gene. With 6 bases removed from V and 4 bases from J, the gap between germline ends came to 13 bases. CDR3 nucleotide sequence: TGTGCCAGCAGGCCCCTAGGAGTATACGAGCAGTACTTC. It encodes CASRPLGVYEQYF.

V is TRBV19 and J is TRBJ1-2, with 9 bases fitting TRBD1. Trimming removed 7 bases from V and 4 bases from J; junction bases left unmatched: 10. There are 15 residues in the CDR3. Germline values: CDR1 LNHDA, CDR2 SQIVND (reference sequence). CDR3 coding DNA: TGTGCCAGTACCCGTCCCGGGACAGGGCTCTATGGCTACACCTTC. Translated, it gives CASTRPGTGLYGYTF.

This chain uses TRBV27 with TRBJ1-6, with D unresolved. The V and J ends lost 2 bases and 8 bases respectively, with 7 bases between them. CDR1 and CDR2 (germline): MNHEY, SMNVEV (reference sequence). CDR3 length: 13 amino acids. The CDR3 reads CASSLIEYSPLHF. The CDR3 DNA reads TGTGCCAGCAGTTTAATCGAGTATTCACCCCTCCACTTT.

The V and J genes are TRBV10-3 and TRBJ2-2; 8 bases align to TRBD1. V lost 6 bases and J lost 6; bases outside the gene matches: 6. Looked up from germline, CDR1 is ENHRY and CDR2 is SYGVKD. This CDR3 has 14 amino acids. DNA of the CDR3: TGTGCCATCAGCCGGACAGGGATGGCCGGGGAGCTGTTTTTT. Translation: CAISRTGMAGELFF.

The rearrangement joins TRBV20-1 to TRBJ1-4; D ambiguous. The V gene's germline CDR1 is DFQATT and CDR2 SNEGSKA (reference sequence). V lost 6 bases, J lost 5 bases, and 7 bases lay in between. This CDR3 is 11 amino acids long. The CDR3 bases are TGCAGTGCCATACTGAATGAAAAACTGTTTTTT. As protein: CSAILNEKLFF.

The chain is built from TRBV19 and TRBJ2-7, with 8 bases identical to TRBD1. The V and J ends lost 9 bases and 5 bases, in that order; junction bases with no gene match: 15. This CDR3 is 15 amino acids long. Germline V gene data show CDR1 as LNHDA and CDR2 as SQIVND (reference sequence). The CDR3 region is CASTAGAGGLNEQYF. CDR3 in DNA: TGTGCCAGCACAGCCGGGGCAGGGGGCCTGAACGAGCAGTACTTC.

The chain links TRBV4-2 to TRBJ1-4; TRBD1 might be the D (5 bases). Germline-derived CDR1 and CDR2 are LGHNA and YNFKEQ. V gave up 1 base and J gave up 1 base, with 13 bases separating them. CDR3 size: 17 residues. CDR3 amino acids: CASSQATKGVTNEKLFF. In nucleotides, the CDR3 is TGTGCCAGCAGCCAAGCCACAAAAGGGGTAACTAATGAAAAACTGTTTTTT.

This clone was found once. The rearrangement joins TRBV6-1 to TRBJ2-2, with D perhaps matching TRBD2 (6 bases). Germline lookup yields CDR1 MNHNS and CDR2 SASEGT. The length of the CDR3 is 16 residues. V lost 0 bases and J lost 4, with 12 bases in between. The chain's CDR3 is CASSEALRRGTGELFF. DNA of the CDR3: TGTGCCAGCAGTGAAGCGCTTAGGCGGGGCACCGGGGAGCTGTTTTTT.

CDR3 sequence (DNA): TGTGCCGCCTCGCGCGGGACAGCCTACAATGAGCAGTTCTTC. Residues: CAASRGTAYNEQFF. The chain links TRBV10-3 to TRBJ2-1, with D tentatively TRBD1 (7 bases). The germline CDR1 and CDR2 sequences are ENHRY and SYGVKD. V was shortened by 11 bases and J by 2 bases, with 16 bases between the two germline ends. This CDR3 region has 14 residues.